This T cell receptor beta chain was sequenced during a study of beta chain features in type 1 diabetes. For the study at large: Healthy donors resembled patients in age, gender and cell yields. Examination of sorted cells across all samples involved approximately 100,000,000 cells.

As every portion of the isolated RNA was reverse transcribed, the sequencing read expressed TCRB transcripts. The method was immunoSEQ multiplex PCR; TCRdb's version includes in-frame clones alone and lacks a portion of them. The sample lists about 320,000 clones, about 14% seen once, with over 5.5% in the top ten. Study findings and constraints: Since sequencing was performed on cDNA, cells with high TCR expression could be over-represented.

This clone was seen a few times. The antigen remains undetermined. The CDR3 has 15 residues. From germline, CDR1 is SGHTA and CDR2 FQGTGA. J gave up 4 bases and V 5 bases, and 8 bases lay outside the gene matches. This clonotype was sampled from a man aged 25 to 45 in good health. The chain is built from TRBV7-3 and TRBJ2-3, with 8 bases aligning to TRBD2. Sequences were obtained from central memory CD4+ T cells from blood. For the CDR3, the DNA is TGTGCCAGCAGCCCCCTTGCGGGAGGAGCAGATACGCAGTATTTT. Translating it yields CASSPLAGGADTQYF.